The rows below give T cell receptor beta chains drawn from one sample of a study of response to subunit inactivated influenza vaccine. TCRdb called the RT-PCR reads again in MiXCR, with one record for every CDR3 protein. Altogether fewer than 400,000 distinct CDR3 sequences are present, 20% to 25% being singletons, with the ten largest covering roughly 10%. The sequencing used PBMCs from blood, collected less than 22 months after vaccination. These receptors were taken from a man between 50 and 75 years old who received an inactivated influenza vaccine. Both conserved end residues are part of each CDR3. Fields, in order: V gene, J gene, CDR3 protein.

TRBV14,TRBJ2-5,CASSQYLGGSETQYF
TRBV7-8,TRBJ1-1,CASSPLTAPGRPREAFF
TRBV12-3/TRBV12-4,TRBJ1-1,CASSLFQENTEAFF
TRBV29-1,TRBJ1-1,CSVDRGLAEAFF
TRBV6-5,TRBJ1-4,CASSLGHGSTNEKLFF
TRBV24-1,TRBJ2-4,CATSEPPAQHF
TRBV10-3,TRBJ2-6,CATFLGAGRSGANVLTF
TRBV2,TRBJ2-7,CASSEVFGSYEQYF
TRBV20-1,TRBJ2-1,CSARDLASYNEQFF
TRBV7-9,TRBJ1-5,CASSLDRDHRNQPQHF
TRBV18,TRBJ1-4,CASSPQRDEKLFF
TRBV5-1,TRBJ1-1,CASSLGDGPTVRGFSEAFF
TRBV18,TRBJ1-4,CASSPQGLTGEKLFF
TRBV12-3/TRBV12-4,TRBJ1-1,CASSFRPGLNTEAFF
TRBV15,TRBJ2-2,CATSRDVTNTGELFF
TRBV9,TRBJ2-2,CASSVGQGLNTGELFF
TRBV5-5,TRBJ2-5,CASSSPTSGGRQETQYF
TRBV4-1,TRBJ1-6,CASSQDISLRSPLHF
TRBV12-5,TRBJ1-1,CASGPAFF
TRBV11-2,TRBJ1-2,CASSPNPQGARSDGYTF
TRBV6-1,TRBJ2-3,CASNKAGRYVSTDTQYF
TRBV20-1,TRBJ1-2,CSARKAALNYGYTF
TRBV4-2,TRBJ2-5,CASSQNGGHVQETQYF
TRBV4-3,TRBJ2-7,CASSRMREGPVEQYF
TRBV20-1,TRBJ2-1,CSARVASGRPSSYNEQFF
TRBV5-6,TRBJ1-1,CASSPGQTYTEAFF
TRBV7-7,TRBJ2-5,CASSLGRQATETQYF
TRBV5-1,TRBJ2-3,CASTRQGADTQYF
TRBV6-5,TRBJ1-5,CASREGAGAQHF
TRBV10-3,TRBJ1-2,CAISESPVLYGYTF
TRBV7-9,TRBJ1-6,CASSQVGSSYNSPLHF